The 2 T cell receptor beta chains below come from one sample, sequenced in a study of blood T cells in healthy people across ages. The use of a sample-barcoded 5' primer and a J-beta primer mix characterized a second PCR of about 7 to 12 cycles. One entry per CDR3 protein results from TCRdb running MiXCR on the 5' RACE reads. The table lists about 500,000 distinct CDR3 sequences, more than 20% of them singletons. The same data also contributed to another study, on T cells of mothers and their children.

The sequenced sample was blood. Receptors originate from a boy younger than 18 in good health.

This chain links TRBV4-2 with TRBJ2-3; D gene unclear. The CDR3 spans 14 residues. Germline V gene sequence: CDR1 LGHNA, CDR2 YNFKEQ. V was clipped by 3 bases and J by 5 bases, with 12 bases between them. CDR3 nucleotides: TGTGCCAGCAGCCACCGAGGATGGGGAGATACGCAGTATTTT. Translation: CASSHRGWGDTQYF.

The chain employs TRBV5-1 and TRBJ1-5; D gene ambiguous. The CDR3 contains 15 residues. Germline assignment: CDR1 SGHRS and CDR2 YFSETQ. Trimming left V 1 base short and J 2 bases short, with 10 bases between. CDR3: CASSLSGEGNQPQHF. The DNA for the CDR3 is TGCGCCAGCAGCTTGAGTGGGGAGGGCAATCAGCCCCAGCATTTT.